A single sample is the source of the 26 T cell receptor beta chains below, sequenced in a study of blood T cell repertoires in COVID-19 (dated by TCRdb to 2019 to 2021). The method behind the library was the immunoSEQ multiplex PCR assay. TCRdb's version of the immuneACCESS table is confined to in-frame rearrangements and falls short of the full clone set. An unresolved V gene accounts for under half of the shortfall where checked; the remainder is of unknown origin. The sample contains around 140,000 clones, about 80% of them found a single time. About 4% of the sample goes to the ten largest clones. Input material: peripheral blood. The receptors here all came from a man between 65 and 85 years old who had recovered from COVID-19.

This clone was counted once. The CDR3 loop is CASSFASGHTDTQYF. The CDR3 DNA reads TGTGCCAGCAGCTTTGCTAGCGGCCACACAGATACGCAGTATTTT. The V and J genes are TRBV5-6 and TRBJ2-3, with 7 bases that match TRBD2. V shed 2 bases and J 2 bases; nucleotides not matched to a gene: 5. CDR1 SGHDT and CDR2 YYEEEE come from the germline V gene. CDR3 length equals 15 residues.

This clone was recorded a few times. The V call is TRBV18, the J call TRBJ2-1; 15 positions match TRBD2. Unmatched junction bases numbered 12, after V lost 2 bases and J lost 10 bases. In germline, CDR1 is KGHSH, CDR2 LQKENI. The CDR3 loop spans 18 amino acids. The CDR3 reads CASSPSGGTSGRIKEQFF. The CDR3 nucleotides read TGTGCCAGCTCACCATCGGGCGGGACTAGCGGGAGGATTAAGGAGCAGTTCTTC.

Concerning this clone itself: Other DNA sequences in this sample translate to the same CDR3. The DNA for the CDR3 is TGTGCCTGGAGTCCAACACGAGAAGCTTTCTTT. This sequence encodes CAWSPTREAFF. This chain links TRBV30 with TRBJ1-1, with unresolved D. CDR1 is GTSNPN, CDR2 SVGIG, per germline (reference sequence). Trimming pared 2 bases from V and 8 bases from J, leaving 9 bases between. The CDR3 is 11 amino acids.

The chain couples TRBV5-1 to TRBJ1-4; TRBD1 matches at 8 bases. Per the germline V gene, CDR1 is SGHRS and CDR2 is YFSETQ. J lost 3 bases, V lost 0 bases, and 1 base had no gene match. The CDR3 spans 15 residues. In nucleotides, the CDR3 is TGCGCCAGCAGCTTGGGGACAGGGTCTAATGAAAAACTGTTTTTT. It specifies CASSLGTGSNEKLFF.

The sample holds a few counts of this clone. V usage is TRBV6-1 and J usage is TRBJ2-7; possible D gene TRBD2, 6 bases. CDR1 and CDR2 from the germline V gene are MNHNS and SASEGT. V was cut by 3 bases and J by 3 bases, with 12 bases left in between. The CDR3 is made up of 14 amino acids. The CDR3: CASSERDFVYEQYF. The CDR3 region has the DNA TGTGCCAGCAGTGAGCGGGACTTTGTCTACGAGCAGTACTTC.

The rearrangement joins TRBV5-1 to TRBJ2-3; D is undetermined. V was pared by 1 base and J by 6 bases, with 6 bases between. Germline CDR1 SGHRS, CDR2 YFSETQ. The CDR3 loop spans 12 amino acids. CDR3 amino acids: CASSLLLDTQYF. CDR3 sequence (DNA): TGCGCCAGCAGCTTGTTACTCGATACGCAGTATTTT.

The genes are TRBV7-3 and TRBJ2-2; TRBD1 aligns across 9 bases. J was trimmed by 8 bases and V by 5 bases; bases with no gene match: 9. Germline V gene lookup returns CDR1 SGHTA and CDR2 FQGTGA. The CDR3 spans 15 residues. The CDR3 loop is CASSPTTGGSGELFF. The CDR3 DNA reads TGTGCCAGCAGCCCAACCACAGGGGGCAGTGGGGAGCTGTTTTTT.

The chain links TRBV5-1 to TRBJ2-1; TRBD2 matches 8 bases. Germline values: CDR1 SGHRS, CDR2 YFSETQ. This CDR3 is 13 amino acids long. The V and J ends lost 4 bases and 12 bases, in that order; junction bases with no gene match: 9. As DNA, the CDR3 is TGCGCCAGCAGCGGGCTAGCGGGTCGAGGGCAGTTCTTC. Translation gives CASSGLAGRGQFF.

V is TRBV29-1 and J is TRBJ1-1, with D possibly being TRBD1 (6 bases). Per germline, CDR1 SQVTM and CDR2 ANQGSEA. The CDR3 is made up of 12 amino acids. V was clipped by 4 bases and J by 10 bases, with 16 bases between them. The CDR3 reads CSVVGTPGGAFF. In DNA form, the CDR3 reads TGCAGCGTTGTAGGGACACCTGGGGGAGCTTTCTTT.

The J gene is TRBJ2-7, the V gene TRBV10-2, with TRBD2 matching over 7 bases. Looked up from germline, CDR1 is WSHSY and CDR2 is SAAADI. Trimming cost V 5 bases and J 2 bases; bases outside gene matches: 3. The CDR3 sequence is 13 residues long. CDR3 nucleotides: TGCGCCAGCAGTAGCGGGGTTCCCTACGAGCAGTACTTC. Translation gives CASSSGVPYEQYF.

V and J are TRBV7-7 and TRBJ2-5, with a possible D match to TRBD1 (5 bases). Germline assignment: CDR1 SSHAT and CDR2 FNYEAQ (reference sequence). The CDR3 spans 16 residues. The germline V and J ends were trimmed by 5 bases and 8 bases, with 24 bases remaining between them. CDR3 sequence reads: CASSPLGAGSYGTQYF. CDR3 nucleotides: TGTGCCAGCAGCCCCCTAGGGGCTGGATCGTACGGTACCCAGTACTTC.

This chain links TRBV7-9 with TRBJ2-4, with 9 bases aligning to TRBD2. The CDR3 length is 19 residues. CDR1 SEHNR and CDR2 FQNEAQ come from the germline V gene (reference sequence). J gave up 4 bases and V 5 bases, and 18 bases lay outside the gene matches. This CDR3 is CASSPSGEREALFKNIQYF. The CDR3, as DNA: TGTGCCAGCAGCCCCTCCGGGGAGCGGGAGGCCCTATTTAAAAACATTCAGTACTTC. Supplemented by reference TRBV7-9 and TRBJ2-4, the full variable domain reads DTGVSQNPRHKITKRGQNVTFRCDPISEHNRLYWYRQTLGQGPEFLTYFQNEAQLEKSRLLSDRFSAERPKGSFSTLEIQRTEQGDSAMYLCASSPSGEREALFKNIQYFGAGTRLSVL.

This clone was counted a few times. The rearrangement links TRBV7-9 to TRBJ1-1; D gene uncertain. CDR3 length equals 13 residues. Germline V CDR1 and CDR2: SEHNR, FQNEAQ (reference sequence). V was pared by 6 bases and J by 4 bases, with 12 bases between. CDR3 loop: CASRLLGSTEAFF. DNA of the CDR3: TGTGCCAGCAGACTTTTGGGGAGCACTGAAGCTTTCTTT.

The chain carries TRBV4-2 and TRBJ1-6; weak D call: TRBD1 (5 bases). V lost 4 bases and J lost 10, with 17 bases in between. The germline CDR1 and CDR2 sequences are LGHNA and YNFKEQ. The CDR3 length is 15 residues. Written as DNA, the CDR3 is TGTGCCAGCAGCCCATCGACAGATTTAAGGTCACCCCTCCACTTT. It is translated as CASSPSTDLRSPLHF.

The genes are TRBV11-2 and TRBJ2-1; 8 positions agree with TRBD1. Per the germline V gene, CDR1 is SGHAT and CDR2 is FQNNGV. The CDR3 extends over 18 amino acids. Trimming cost V 6 bases and J 1 base; bases outside gene matches: 14. The CDR3 DNA sequence: TGTGCCAGCAGTCCTCGGGGACAGGCCTACCGGTCCTACAATGAGCAGTTCTTC. It translates to CASSPRGQAYRSYNEQFF.

This chain joins TRBV2 and TRBJ2-7; 8 positions match TRBD2. CDR3 length equals 13 residues. V lost 6 bases to trimming and J lost 0 bases; unmatched junction nucleotides: 1. Germline CDR1 is SNHLY and CDR2 is FYNNEI. The CDR3 sequence is CASRAGASYEQYF. The CDR3 DNA follows: TGTGCCAGCAGAGCGGGGGCCTCCTACGAGCAGTACTTC.

The CDR3 loop reads CASGGTGRGTGELFF. CDR3 sequence (DNA): TGTGCCAGCGGAGGGACAGGGCGAGGGACCGGGGAGCTGTTTTTT. J is TRBJ2-2 and V is TRBV18, with 9 nucleotides matching TRBD1. This CDR3 is built from 15 residues. Germline-derived CDR1 and CDR2 are KGHSH and LQKENI. Losses at the gene ends were 8 bases for V and 5 bases for J; bases not matched to a gene: 9.

This clone came up once. The gene calls are TRBV7-2 and TRBJ1-4, with D possibly being TRBD1 (6 bases). The CDR3 covers 12 residues. Germline CDR1 SGHTA, CDR2 FQGNSA. V was pared by 4 bases and J by 11 bases, with 11 bases between. CDR3 sequence: CASSSRGFKLFF. The CDR3 DNA sequence: TGTGCCAGCAGCTCTAGGGGGTTTAAACTGTTTTTT.

The DNA of the CDR3 is TGCAGCGTTGAAGTTACGCAGGGCTATGGCTACACCTTC. Translation gives CSVEVTQGYGYTF. J is TRBJ1-2 and V is TRBV29-1, with a tentative D call TRBD1 (5 bases). The CDR3 length is 13 residues. Germline loops: CDR1 SQVTM, CDR2 ANQGSEA. V was shortened by 1 base and J by 4 bases, with 10 bases between the two germline ends. The variable domain in full, completed from reference TRBV29-1 and TRBJ1-2, reads SAVISQKPSRDICQRGTSLTIQCQVDSQVTMMFWYRQQPGQSLTLIATANQGSEATYESGFVIDKFPISRPNLTFSTLTVSNMSPEDSSIYLCSVEVTQGYGYTFGSGTRLTVV.

CDR3 nucleotides: TGTGCCAGCAGCCAAGATCTACGCGGAACAAAGTACTTC. Amino acid sequence: CASSQDLRGTKYF. The J gene is TRBJ2-5, the V gene TRBV3-1 (or the pseudogene TRBV3-2), with D unclear. The CDR3 length is 13 residues. Trimming left V 0 bases short and J 12 bases short, with 14 bases between. Germline V gene sequence: CDR1 LGHDT, CDR2 YNNKEL (reference sequence).

This rearrangement joins TRBV19 to TRBJ1-1; 8 nucleotides align to TRBD1. Germline V gives CDR1 LNHDA, CDR2 SQIVND (reference sequence). V lost 4 bases to trimming and J lost 2 bases; unmatched junction nucleotides: 3. The CDR3 extends over 14 amino acids. The CDR3 protein is CASSNRGGNTEAFF. For the CDR3, the DNA is TGTGCCAGTAGTAACAGGGGGGGAAACACTGAAGCTTTCTTT.

The chain is built from TRBV19 and TRBJ2-1, with TRBD1 as a possible D gene (5 bases). Germline V gene sequence: CDR1 LNHDA, CDR2 SQIVND (reference sequence). Trimming left V 3 bases short and J 6 bases short, with 15 bases between. This CDR3 comprises 15 residues. In DNA, the CDR3 is TGTGCCAGTAGTATCTGGGGCCCTCTAAGCAATGAGCAGTTCTTC. This encodes CASSIWGPLSNEQFF.

The V gene is TRBV24-1, the J gene TRBJ1-2; D is ambiguous. CDR1 is KGHDR, CDR2 SFDVKD, per germline. The CDR3 is 12 amino acids. Trimming removed 8 bases at V and 0 bases at J, with 6 bases between. The CDR3: CATMASNYGYTF. Here the CDR3 DNA reads TGTGCCACCATGGCCTCTAACTATGGCTACACCTTC.

This sequence joins TRBV7-2 and TRBJ1-6; 7 bases map to TRBD1. The CDR3 has 16 residues. Germline V gene sequence: CDR1 SGHTA, CDR2 FQGNSA. The V segment lost 5 bases and the J segment 5 bases; nucleotides outside the gene matches: 9. Here the CDR3 DNA reads TGTGCCAGCAGCCAAGAGACAGGGCTGAATAATTCACCCCTCCACTTT. Protein sequence: CASSQETGLNNSPLHF.

This chain joins TRBV25-1 and TRBJ1-2; D is perhaps TRBD1 (5 bases). V lost 3 bases, J lost 2 bases, and 13 bases lay in between. The CDR3 sequence is 15 residues long. The germline gives CDR1 MGHDK, CDR2 SYGVNS. The CDR3 loop is CASSDRRDSNYGYTF. CDR3 nucleotides: TGTGCCAGCAGTGATCGCCGGGACTCAAACTATGGCTACACCTTC.

The rearrangement joins TRBV5-6 to TRBJ1-4; a possible D gene is TRBD1 (6 bases). There are 14 residues in the CDR3. V was cut by 0 bases and J by 7 bases, with 10 bases left in between. CDR1 and CDR2 from the germline V gene are SGHDT and YYEEEE. In DNA, the CDR3 is TGTGCCAGCAGCTTGGAGTACAGGGCTGAAAAACTGTTTTTT. Protein sequence: CASSLEYRAEKLFF.